The clone carrying this T cell receptor (beta chain) has a single count. Its cognate antigen is unknown. These data come from a study of T cell responses to AZD1222 COVID-19 vaccine. Study results and caveats: Vaccine-associated CD4 TCRs spanned spike, dominant at 160-218 and 743-854. Vaccination with two AZD1222 doses was followed by a rise in Spike-specific TCR breadth and depth.

Clones were read by immunoSEQ multiplex PCR, and TCRdb kept only the in-frame ones, dropping some. The table records approximately 120,000 clones, 80% to 90% of them present only once. This CDR3 is built from 16 residues. In germline, CDR1 is SGHTS, CDR2 YDEGEE. V lost 4 bases, J lost 0 bases, and 14 bases lay in between. The V and J genes are TRBV5-8 and TRBJ1-5; D gene ambiguous. The material sequenced was peripheral blood, taken on day 0 of AZD1222 vaccination. This TCR came from an adult in good health. The CDR3 reads CASSKFRMGSNQPQHF. The CDR3 DNA reads TGTGCCAGCAGCAAATTTCGCATGGGTAGCAATCAGCCCCAGCATTTT.